The entry below gives a single T cell receptor beta chain sequence along with its context. Previously described methods and listed TCR primers were employed for the bulk TCR libraries. TCRdb ran MiXCR on the PCR reads and lists one entry per CDR3 protein. In the table there are more than 550,000 distinct CDR3 sequences, over 25% of which are singletons. This specimen comes from a study of molecular identifiers for immune sequencing clone quantification. Germline V gene sequence: CDR1 SGHAT, CDR2 FQNNGV. The CDR3 loop spans 16 amino acids. With V trimmed by 1 base and J by 0 bases, 5 bases remained unmatched. Libraries of naive CD8 T cells were made from about 20,000 to 1,000,000 sorted cells. They used 10%, 30% or 50% RNA. A CD8+CD4-CCR7+CD45RA+ gate was used to sort naive CD8 T cells.

Material for sequencing was naive CD8+ T cells from blood, with Jurkat cell RNA spiked in. Subset: FACS-sorted CD8+CD4-CCR7+CD45RA+ naive T cells. The source is a human donor in good health. Some libraries in this study had Jurkat cell RNA spiked in. J is TRBJ1-1 and V is TRBV11-2; 7 bases agree with TRBD1. CDR3 amino acids: CASSLGIGQVNTEAFF. Written as DNA, the CDR3 is TGTGCCAGCAGCTTAGGGATTGGACAGGTGAACACTGAAGCTTTCTTT.